This TCR beta chain was profiled in a study of T cell responses to AZD1222 COVID-19 vaccine. Per the germline V gene, CDR1 is SNHLY and CDR2 is FYNNEI. This CDR3 has 14 residues. V was pared by 7 bases and J by 7 bases, with 10 bases of the junction left unmatched. Clones were read by immunoSEQ multiplex PCR, and TCRdb kept only the in-frame ones, dropping some. This sample carries around 78,000 clones, about 90% of them seen once, and the ten largest clones take approximately 1.4%. The chain is built from TRBV2 and TRBJ1-5, with 7 bases identical to TRBD1. The sequence derives from an adult who received the AZD1222 COVID-19 vaccine. The sequencing used peripheral blood, collected 28 days after the second AZD1222 dose. Here the CDR3 reads CASTPQGRWQPQHF. The DNA of the CDR3 is TGTGCCAGCACCCCACAGGGGAGATGGCAGCCCCAGCATTTT.